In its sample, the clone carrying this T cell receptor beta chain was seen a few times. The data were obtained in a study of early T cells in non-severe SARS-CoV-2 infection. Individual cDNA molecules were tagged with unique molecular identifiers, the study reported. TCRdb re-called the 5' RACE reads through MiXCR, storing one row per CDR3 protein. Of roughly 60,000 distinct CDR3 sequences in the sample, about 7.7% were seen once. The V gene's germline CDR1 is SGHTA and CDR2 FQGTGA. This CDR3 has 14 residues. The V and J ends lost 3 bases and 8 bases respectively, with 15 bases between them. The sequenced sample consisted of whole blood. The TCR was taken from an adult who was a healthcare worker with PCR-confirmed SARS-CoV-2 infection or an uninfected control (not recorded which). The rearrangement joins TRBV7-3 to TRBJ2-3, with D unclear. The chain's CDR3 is CASSLRHPESTQYF. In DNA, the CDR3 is TGTGCCAGCAGCTTGCGACACCCAGAGAGTACGCAGTATTTT. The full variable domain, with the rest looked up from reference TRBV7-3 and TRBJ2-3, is GAGVSQTPSNKVTEKGKYVELRCDPISGHTALYWYRQSLGQGPEFLIYFQGTGAADDSGLPNDRFFAVRPEGSVSTLKIQRTERGDSAVYLCASSLRHPESTQYFGPGTRLTVL.